The present entry profiles one T cell receptor (beta chain) with its context. Its antigen remains unidentified. TCRdb's copy holds only in-frame clones and misses some; the assay was immunoSEQ multiplex PCR. The repertoire includes around 72,000 clones, 82% of them detected once, and under 6.5% sits in the top ten. These data originate in a study of T cell responses to AZD1222 COVID-19 vaccine. Study-level background: Whether given at about 4 or about 12 weeks, second doses were pooled. Study-level results: At baseline, just five to seven AZD1222 recipients tested seropositive. The study sampled repertoires only after the peak T cell response. The sample set comprised mostly white British donors with more females, and clonal diversity was possibly underestimated.

The CDR3 is made up of 15 amino acids. Germline CDR1 MNHNY, CDR2 SVGAGI (reference sequence). Between the trimmed V and J ends, which lost 4 bases and 0 bases, there was a span of 9 bases. This chain links TRBV6-6 with TRBJ1-4, with D tentatively TRBD1 (5 bases). Sample: peripheral blood, taken on day 0 of AZD1222 vaccination. The receptor was isolated from an adult in good health. The CDR3 is CASSSDRTTNEKLFF. The CDR3 nucleotides are TGTGCCAGCAGTTCCGACAGAACAACTAATGAAAAACTGTTTTTT.